The clone carrying this TCR beta chain was observed a few times. No antigen is known for it. One end of the junction is discordant with germline, which a read error may explain. These data belong to a study of breast tumors, draining lymph nodes, adjacent tissues. Study-level points and caveats: Findings are consistent with lymph node origin and intratumoral expansion of most tumor T cells. Compared with lymph nodes, tumors were less diverse; compared with nontumor tissue, more. Luminal-like breast cancer showed significantly greater tumor-nontumor repertoire similarity than basal-like breast cancer did.

The CDR3 length is 16 residues. Germline V lookup: CDR1 MNHNS, CDR2 SASEGT. TCRdb passed the multiplex PCR reads through MiXCR, listing each CDR3 protein once. Among 50,000 to 55,000 distinct CDR3 sequences listed, roughly 39% were seen once. The chain uses TRBV6-1 and TRBJ1-2; the match to TRBD1 covers 7 bases. Sequenced input: breast tumor tissue. This TCR derives from a female donor with breast cancer. Some clones in this sample may be carry-over from other donors' samples. CDR3 region: CASSQAQGQAGYGYTF. CDR3 nucleotide sequence: TGTGCCAGCAGTCAAGCGCAAGGACAGGCAGGCTATGGCTACACCTTC.